Below are 4 T cell receptor beta chains sequenced from a single sample in a study of graft-versus-host responses after intestinal transplantation. Sequencing used immunoSEQ multiplex PCR; TCRdb keeps in-frame clones, though not all of them. The sample lists some 96,000 clones, around nine tenths seen once, with roughly a sixth in the top ten. The sample here was PBMCs, taken just under 460 days after intestinal transplant. The receptors come from a human patient who received an intestinal transplant, so some T cells may come from the graft donor.

The CDR3 reads CASSEAVRGVFEQYF. In DNA, the CDR3 is TGTGCCAGCAGTGAAGCAGTGCGGGGGGTTTTCGAGCAGTACTTC. The chain links TRBV6-1 to TRBJ2-7, with TRBD2 matching 8 bases. This CDR3 contains 15 residues. CDR1 and CDR2 (germline): MNHNS, SASEGT. V was clipped by 0 bases and J by 6 bases; unmatched bases: 7.

This chain uses TRBV6-4 with TRBJ2-2; D is unresolved. Trimming pared 4 bases from V and 6 bases from J, leaving 12 bases between. CDR3 size: 14 residues. Germline V gives CDR1 MRHNA, CDR2 SNTAGT. CDR3: CASSGGSGPGELFF. The CDR3 DNA sequence: TGTGCCAGCAGTGGAGGTTCGGGTCCCGGGGAGCTGTTTTTT.

The chain couples TRBV6-5 to TRBJ1-6; 7 positions match TRBD1. J lost 5 bases, V lost 1 base, and 2 bases had no gene match. Germline V CDR1 and CDR2: MNHEY, SVGAGI. The CDR3 consists of 15 residues. CDR3 in amino acids: CASSYWGQNNSPLHF. CDR3 coding DNA: TGTGCCAGCAGTTACTGGGGACAGAATAATTCACCCCTCCACTTT.

The rearrangement joins TRBV6-1 to TRBJ1-3; D call uncertain. The CDR3 runs 11 residues. Per the germline V gene, CDR1 is MNHNS and CDR2 is SASEGT. V was shortened by 7 bases and J by 7 bases, with 8 bases between the two germline ends. DNA for the CDR3: TGTGCCAGCACCCGACCTAACACCATATATTTT. This encodes CASTRPNTIYF.